The 18 T cell receptor beta chains given below trace back to one sample, sequenced in a study of blood T cell repertoires in COVID-19. Sequencing was performed with immunoSEQ multiplex PCR; in TCRdb, only in-frame clones are kept and a portion is missing. The sample consists of roughly 300,000 clones, more than 70% of them appearing once. Sequencing used peripheral blood. Receptors originate from a woman in her 50s with acute or convalescent COVID-19.

The chain couples TRBV10-3 to TRBJ2-7, with D tentatively TRBD1 (7 bases). The V end was cut by 9 bases, the J end by 3 bases, with 12 bases between. The CDR3 sequence is 12 residues long. Germline assignment: CDR1 ENHRY and CDR2 SYGVKD. CDR3 region: CAIGGTDYEQYV. The CDR3 bases are TGTGCCATTGGGGGGACAGACTACGAGCAGTACGTC.

J is TRBJ2-1 and V is TRBV5-4; 7 nucleotides line up with TRBD2. CDR1 SGHNT and CDR2 YYREEE come from the germline V gene (reference sequence). This CDR3 has 15 residues. The V gene end was trimmed by 0 bases and the J gene end by 7 bases; junction bases not matched to a gene: 7. This CDR3 reads CASSLEGIGGNEQFF. The CDR3 DNA reads TGTGCCAGCAGCTTGGAAGGGATCGGGGGGAATGAGCAGTTCTTC.

V is TRBV27 and J is TRBJ2-1; TRBD2 matches at 10 bases. Germline V gives CDR1 MNHEY, CDR2 SMNVEV (reference sequence). The junction had 11 bases not matched to a gene; V was cut back by 0 bases and J by 3 bases. This CDR3 spans 19 amino acids. The CDR3 spells CASSLSVTSGQSLYNEQFF. In nucleotides, the CDR3 is TGTGCCAGCAGTTTATCGGTGACTAGCGGGCAGTCCCTCTACAATGAGCAGTTCTTC.

The rearrangement links TRBV6-2 or TRBV6-3 to TRBJ2-2; 7 nucleotides match TRBD2. Germline loops: CDR1 MNHEY, CDR2 SVGEGT. V lost 4 bases, J lost 3 bases, and 2 bases stayed unmatched. This CDR3 is built from 14 residues. CDR3 DNA sequence: TGTGCCAGCAGTTGGGGGGGGGACACCGGGGAGCTGTTTTTT. Amino acid sequence: CASSWGGDTGELFF.

The DNA for the CDR3 is TGTGCCAGCAGTCCGAGGGACAGGGTAGGAGAGACCCAGTACTTC. This translates into CASSPRDRVGETQYF. V and J are TRBV27 and TRBJ2-5; 9 nucleotides line up with TRBD1. V dropped 5 bases and J dropped 4; count of bases not matched to a gene: 8. The CDR3 extends over 15 amino acids. Germline V gene data show CDR1 as MNHEY and CDR2 as SMNVEV (reference sequence).

This clone was seen a handful of times. The chain joins TRBV2 to TRBJ1-6; possible D gene TRBD1, 6 bases. From germline, CDR1 is SNHLY and CDR2 FYNNEI. The ends were cut back, 4 bases at V and 7 bases at J, with 11 bases in the middle. This CDR3 is built from 14 residues. The CDR3: CASSGRTANSPLHF. DNA of the CDR3: TGTGCCAGCAGTGGGCGGACAGCAAATTCACCCCTCCACTTT. The full variable domain, its missing parts supplied by reference TRBV2 and TRBJ1-6, is EPEVTQTPSHQVTQMGQEVILRCVPISNHLYFYWYRQILGQKVEFLVSFYNNEISEKSEIFDDQFSVERPDGSNFTLKIRSTKLEDSAMYFCASSGRTANSPLHFGNGTRLTVT.

The J gene is TRBJ1-1, the V gene TRBV29-1; weak D call: TRBD1 (6 bases). CDR1 is SQVTM and CDR2 is ANQGSEA in the germline V gene. Trimming took off 4 bases at V and 8 bases at J, with 8 bases between the two ends. The CDR3 extends over 10 amino acids. DNA of the CDR3: TGCAGCGTTGTACAGGGAGAAGCTTTCTTT. Its translation is CSVVQGEAFF.

The rearrangement links TRBV11-1 to TRBJ1-2; no clear D gene. Germline CDR1 SGHAT, CDR2 FQDESV (reference sequence). This CDR3 spans 16 amino acids. The V end was cut by 6 bases, the J end by 2 bases, with 19 bases between. The CDR3 sequence: CASSPTIAGVNYGYTF. CDR3 nucleotides: TGTGCCAGCAGTCCTACGATCGCCGGGGTCAACTATGGCTACACCTTC. The complete variable domain, with remaining parts taken from reference TRBV11-1 and TRBJ1-2, reads EAEVAQSPRYKITEKSQAVAFWCDPISGHATLYWYRQILGQGPELLVQFQDESVVDDSQLPKDRFSAERLKGVDSTLKIQPAELGDSAMYLCASSPTIAGVNYGYTFGSGTRLTVV.

This chain joins TRBV15 and TRBJ2-7; possible D gene TRBD2, 5 bases. V dropped 2 bases and J dropped 3 bases, with 11 bases sitting between them. The CDR3 sequence is 14 residues long. CDR1 is LNHNV and CDR2 is YYDKDF in the germline V gene (reference sequence). The CDR3 here is CATSRNPEGYEQYF. DNA of the CDR3: TGTGCCACCAGCAGAAACCCAGAGGGCTACGAGCAGTACTTC.

This rearrangement joins TRBV7-9 to TRBJ1-4, with a possible D match to TRBD1 (6 bases). Germline CDR1 reads SEHNR; CDR2 reads FQNEAQ (reference sequence). V lost 5 bases and J lost 2, with 12 bases in between. The CDR3 totals 15 residues. CDR3 nucleotides: TGTGCCAGCAGCCCGGGGGGGCCTACTAATGAAAAACTGTTTTTT. It is translated as CASSPGGPTNEKLFF.

The chain employs TRBV19 and TRBJ1-2, with D perhaps matching TRBD1 (5 bases). CDR1 and CDR2 from the germline V gene are LNHDA and SQIVND (reference sequence). The CDR3 contains 16 residues. V lost 5 bases to trimming and J lost 0 bases, with 16 bases between them. The CDR3, as DNA: TGTGCCAGTAGTGTGGGGCAGCCATATTCTAACTATGGCTACACCTTC. It encodes CASSVGQPYSNYGYTF.

This clone has just a few counts. Different DNA sequences within this sample yield the same CDR3. The J gene is TRBJ2-3, the V gene TRBV12-3 or TRBV12-4; D remains ambiguous. V shed 3 bases and J shed 6 bases, with 4 bases lying between them. The CDR3 runs 11 residues. CDR3 sequence: CASSFADTQYF. CDR3 DNA: TGTGCCAGCAGTTTTGCGGATACGCAGTATTTT.

CDR3: CASSESWTSGGARSEQFF. The CDR3 DNA reads TGTGCCAGCAGTGAATCGTGGACTAGCGGGGGGGCCCGGAGTGAGCAGTTCTTC. V and J are TRBV25-1 and TRBJ2-1, with 15 bases that match TRBD2. The CDR3 is 18 residues long. The trim removed 1 base at V and 9 bases at J, leaving 10 bases unmatched. Germline-derived CDR1 and CDR2 are MGHDK and SYGVNS.

The J gene is TRBJ1-2, the V gene TRBV19, with a tentative D call TRBD1 (5 bases). CDR3 length: 16 amino acids. The V gene's germline CDR1 is LNHDA and CDR2 SQIVND (reference sequence). V was cut by 6 bases and J by 3 bases, with 20 bases left in between. The CDR3 protein is CASSHGALSRDYGYTF. CDR3 in DNA: TGTGCCAGTAGCCATGGGGCCCTATCAAGGGACTATGGCTACACCTTC.

The chain joins TRBV7-2 to TRBJ1-2; the D is unclear. The CDR3 is 13 amino acids. The V end was cut by 5 bases, the J end by 4 bases, with 11 bases between. Germline assignment: CDR1 SGHTA and CDR2 FQGNSA. CDR3 nucleotide sequence: TGTGCCAGCAGCCCACAGCCGGCCTATGGCTACACCTTC. Translated: CASSPQPAYGYTF.

In its sample, this clone was seen once. The J gene is TRBJ1-4, the V gene TRBV15; TRBD1 agrees at 7 bases. The germline V gene has CDR1 LNHNV and CDR2 YYDKDF (reference sequence). V was pared by 2 bases and J by 8 bases, with 8 bases of the junction left unmatched. The CDR3 has 15 residues. Written as DNA, the CDR3 is TGTGCCACCAGCAGAAAACCGACAGGGAACGAAAAACTGTTTTTT. This gives the protein CATSRKPTGNEKLFF.

The chain employs TRBV14 and TRBJ1-1, with D perhaps matching TRBD1 (5 bases). Germline CDR1 SGHDN, CDR2 FVKESK. The V gene lost 5 bases and the J gene lost 11 bases, with 15 bases spanning the gap. The CDR3 is made up of 12 amino acids. This chain's CDR3 is CASSALGQGAFF. The CDR3 DNA reads as TGTGCCAGCAGCGCCCTTGGACAAGGCGCTTTCTTT.

The V call is TRBV21-1, the J call TRBJ1-3; TRBD1 is the table's D call, not checked against the DNA. TRBV21-1 is labeled a pseudogene. The CDR3 sequence is 18 residues long. The CDR3 nucleotides are TGTGCCAGCAGCCGACAGGGTCCCATCCCAAACTCTGGAAACACCATATATTTT. This translates into CASSRQGPIPNSGNTIYF.